The 22 T cell receptor beta chains given below trace back to one sample, sequenced in a study of T cells after yellow fever vaccination. MiXCR, applied by TCRdb to the 5' RACE reads, yields one record per CDR3 protein. The repertoire has 70,000 or so distinct CDR3 sequences, around 7.9% of them found once; the top ten carry around 28%. Sequenced here: CD8+ T cells sorted from PBMCs, sampled roughly 10 days after the first yellow fever vaccination. The receptors stem from a young man who received the YFV17D yellow fever vaccine.

The gene calls are TRBV3-1 and TRBJ2-5; 11 positions match TRBD2. The J segment lost 1 base and the V segment lost 6 bases, leaving 13 bases of the junction unmatched. The CDR3 is made up of 18 amino acids. Germline assignment: CDR1 LGHDT and CDR2 YNNKEL (reference sequence). CDR3 loop: CASSLARLAGITQETQYF. For the CDR3, the DNA is TGTGCCAGCAGTTTAGCAAGACTAGCGGGGATTACCCAAGAGACCCAGTACTTC.

Regarding this clonotype: This may come from a read error, since a much larger clone is one base off. The chain recombines TRBV6-5 with TRBJ2-1; D could derive from TRBD1 or TRBD2 (5 bases each). The germline V and J ends were trimmed by 2 bases and 3 bases, with 11 bases remaining between them. The CDR3 totals 15 residues. CDR1 is MNHEY, CDR2 SVGAGI, per germline. Here the CDR3 reads CASSYELGVYNEQFF. The CDR3 DNA reads as TGTGCCAGCAGTTACGAGCTGGGGGTCTACAATGAGCAGTTCTTC.

This clonotype was recorded many times. This chain uses TRBV29-1 with TRBJ2-7; 9 nucleotides match TRBD2. Germline V CDR1 and CDR2: SQVTM, ANQGSEA. The CDR3 extends over 15 amino acids. With V trimmed by 3 bases and J by 0 bases, 6 bases remained unmatched. CDR3 region: CSVELTSGSSYEQYF. The DNA of the CDR3 is TGCAGCGTTGAGCTGACTAGCGGTAGCTCCTACGAGCAGTACTTC.

This clonotype was seen a handful of times. V usage is TRBV6-2 or TRBV6-3 and J usage is TRBJ2-3; the match to TRBD1 covers 9 bases. After removal of 0 bases from V and 0 bases from J, the junction contained 4 bases not matched to a gene. CDR1 is MNHEY, CDR2 SVGEGT, per germline. The CDR3 covers 17 residues. The CDR3 DNA is TGTGCCAGCAGTTACTCGGGACAGGGTTGGAGCACAGATACGCAGTATTTT. Encoded protein: CASSYSGQGWSTDTQYF.

This clonotype was counted at least ten times. The CDR3 protein is CASTPGQAFF. CDR3 nucleotide sequence: TGTGCCAGCACCCCCGGCCAAGCTTTCTTT. The genes are TRBV12-3 or TRBV12-4 and TRBJ1-1; D not resolved. The CDR3 extends over 10 amino acids. Trimming pared 7 bases from V and 9 bases from J, leaving 9 bases between.

The sample holds many counts of this clonotype. The J gene is TRBJ1-5, the V gene TRBV9; D gene ambiguous. V was shortened by 4 bases and J by 5 bases, with 16 bases between the two germline ends. From germline, CDR1 is SGDLS and CDR2 YYNGEE. The CDR3 contains 15 residues. Written as DNA, the CDR3 is TGTGCCAGCAGCCCGGACGGTCGGAAAGATCAGCCCCAGCATTTT. Translating it yields CASSPDGRKDQPQHF.

The V call is TRBV10-3, the J call TRBJ2-2, with a possible D match to TRBD1 (5 bases). Germline CDR1 reads ENHRY; CDR2 reads SYGVKD. Trimming took off 0 bases at V and 3 bases at J, with 5 bases between the two ends. This CDR3 region has 14 residues. The CDR3, as DNA: TGTGCCATCAGTGAGTCCAGGGACACCGGGGAGCTGTTTTTT. Translation: CAISESRDTGELFF.

This clonotype was found many times. This rearrangement joins TRBV12-3 or TRBV12-4 to TRBJ2-1; D call uncertain. Trimming removed 5 bases from V and 8 bases from J, with 13 bases in between. This CDR3 region has 13 residues. CDR3 loop: CASSRTSVYEQFF. DNA of the CDR3: TGTGCCAGCAGTAGAACGTCGGTCTATGAGCAGTTCTTC.

The chain links TRBV12-3 or TRBV12-4 to TRBJ1-2, with D possibly being TRBD1 (6 bases). CDR3 size: 15 residues. Trimming shortened V by 6 bases and J by 2 bases, and 16 bases separated the two germline ends. The CDR3 region is CASRRKGHINYGYTF. The CDR3 DNA reads TGTGCCAGCAGGAGGAAGGGACATATAAACTATGGCTACACCTTC.

Worth noting for this clonotype: An end of the junction does not agree with germline; a read error may underlie this. The rearrangement joins TRBV12-3 or TRBV12-4 to TRBJ2-5, with 15 bases aligning to TRBD2. The CDR3 runs 18 residues. CDR3 DNA sequence: TGTGCCTGCAGCCCGACCGGGACTAGCGGGGGGAGGCGAGAGACCCAGTACTTC. This codes for CACSPTGTSGGRRETQYF.

This clonotype was recorded a few times. The chain couples TRBV2 to TRBJ2-5, with a tentative D call TRBD2 (5 bases). This CDR3 has 14 amino acids. The V end was cut by 1 base, the J end by 1 base, with 7 bases between. The germline gives CDR1 SNHLY, CDR2 FYNNEI. CDR3 in amino acids: CASSEGSGQETQYF. In nucleotides, the CDR3 is TGTGCCAGCAGTGAAGGAAGCGGCCAAGAGACCCAGTACTTC.

The chain uses TRBV3-1 and TRBJ2-7; TRBD1 matches 10 bases. Germline lookup yields CDR1 LGHDT and CDR2 YNNKEL (reference sequence). Germline trimming cut 11 bases from V and 5 bases from J; bases unmatched to any gene: 15. The CDR3 length is 15 residues. The CDR3, as DNA: TGTGCCTGCTGCCAAGAGTCCGGGACAGGGGACGAGCAGTACTTC. This codes for CACCQESGTGDEQYF.

This clonotype turned up a few times. The chain combines TRBV2 with TRBJ2-1, with D unresolved. This CDR3 has 12 residues. The germline V gene encodes CDR1 SNHLY and CDR2 FYNNEI. V lost 10 bases and J lost 8, with 15 bases in between. CDR3 in amino acids: CATPLARDEQFF. The CDR3 DNA reads as TGTGCCACCCCCCTGGCTAGAGATGAGCAGTTCTTC.

As to this clonotype: A junction boundary mismatches the germline segment, possibly from a read error. J is TRBJ2-2 and V is TRBV5-1; D unclear. The CDR3 runs 12 residues. From germline, CDR1 is SGHRS and CDR2 YFSETQ. The DNA of the CDR3 is TGCGCCAGCACCTTGGTCCCCGGGGAGCTGTTTTTT. This sequence encodes CASTLVPGELFF.

This clonotype occurred a few times. The chain links TRBV12-3 or TRBV12-4 to TRBJ2-1; weak D call: TRBD2 (5 bases). This CDR3 has 12 residues. V was clipped by 3 bases and J by 5 bases, with 5 bases between them. The CDR3 loop is CASSFGNNEQFF. The CDR3 nucleotides read TGTGCCAGCAGTTTCGGGAACAATGAGCAGTTCTTC.

In its sample, this clonotype was seen a few times. The rearrangement links TRBV15 to TRBJ2-1; TRBD2 matches at 7 bases. The length of the CDR3 is 17 residues. CDR1 and CDR2 from the germline V gene are LNHNV and YYDKDF (reference sequence). Trimming removed 0 bases from V and 0 bases from J; junction bases left unmatched: 5. The CDR3 DNA is TGTGCCACCAGCAGAGAAAGACGGACTAGCTCCTACAATGAGCAGTTCTTC. It is translated as CATSRERRTSSYNEQFF.

This clonotype was detected many times. The CDR3 protein is CASSGDSGVGTDTQYF. The CDR3 DNA is TGTGCCAGCAGTGGAGATAGCGGGGTCGGAACAGATACGCAGTATTTT. The J gene is TRBJ2-3, the V gene TRBV2; 8 nucleotides agree with TRBD2. Germline CDR1 and CDR2: SNHLY and FYNNEI. J was trimmed by 3 bases and V by 4 bases; bases with no gene match: 9. The CDR3 has 16 amino acids.

This clonotype was recorded a few times. This rearrangement joins TRBV12-3 or TRBV12-4 to TRBJ2-5; no clear D. The CDR3 totals 12 residues. V lost 1 base and J lost 7, with 7 bases in between. CDR3 in amino acids: CASSLGPGTQYF. The CDR3 DNA reads as TGTGCCAGCAGTTTAGGGCCGGGGACCCAGTACTTC.

This clonotype was counted many times. The chain combines TRBV19 with TRBJ2-2, with 8 bases that match TRBD2. Germline loops: CDR1 LNHDA, CDR2 SQIVND (reference sequence). This CDR3 is built from 14 residues. V lost 6 bases and J lost 3; bases outside the gene matches: 3. The CDR3 here is CASSRTSYTGELFF. The CDR3 DNA follows: TGTGCCAGTAGCCGGACTAGCTACACCGGGGAGCTGTTTTTT.

The V and J genes are TRBV6-1 and TRBJ1-5; D remains unclear. This CDR3 is built from 13 residues. Trimming left V 1 base short and J 6 bases short, with 7 bases between. The germline V gene has CDR1 MNHNS and CDR2 SASEGT. The CDR3: CASSEGLGQPQHF. The CDR3 coding sequence is TGTGCCAGCAGTGAAGGACTGGGTCAGCCCCAGCATTTT.

This clonotype was found a few times. CDR3 nucleotides: TGTGCCAGCATGTCGGCTAGCGGGGGGGCTGGGACAGATACGCAGTATTTT. Amino acid sequence: CASMSASGGAGTDTQYF. This chain joins TRBV12-3 or TRBV12-4 and TRBJ2-3; 12 nucleotides agree with TRBD2. The CDR3 extends over 17 amino acids. V gave up 7 bases and J gave up 3 bases; unmatched junction bases: 11.

This clonotype has ten or more counts. This chain connects TRBV6-4 to TRBJ2-1; no definite D call. The V and J ends lost 2 bases and 13 bases respectively, with 12 bases between them. From germline, CDR1 is MRHNA and CDR2 SNTAGT. The CDR3 runs 12 residues. CDR3 sequence (DNA): TGTGCCAGCAGTGACGGTGAGGTACAACAGTTCTTC. This codes for CASSDGEVQQFF.